The entry below describes one TCR beta chain. Its antigen remains unknown. The CDR3 is 16 amino acids. V shed 3 bases and J shed 2 bases, with 13 bases lying between them. Germline lookup yields CDR1 SEHNR and CDR2 FQNEAQ (reference sequence). The source of the sample is a study of human versus mouse CDR3 diversity and MHC coevolution. Profiling relied on immunoSEQ multiplex PCR, and the TCRdb table lists in-frame clones only, not all of them. The sample yields tens of thousands of clones, approximately 92% seen once. General study results and limits: Two of the three human donors had the lowest clonal inequality. Compared with mice, human CDR3s carried more deletions and insertions on average.

The J gene is TRBJ1-4, the V gene TRBV7-9, with D unresolved. The sequence was obtained from a person aged 30 to 70 in good health. The sequencing input was naive CD4+ T cells from blood. Sample subset: CD45RO-negative CD62L-positive naive CD4 T cells. The CDR3 nucleotides read TGTGCCAGCAGCTTTGGGGAGCAGTCCACTAATGAAAAACTGTTTTTT. Translated: CASSFGEQSTNEKLFF.